These 32 T cell receptor beta chains were all obtained from the same sample, sequenced in a study of cytomegalovirus exposure and HLA in healthy donors. Assay: immunoSEQ multiplex PCR; the TCRdb copy retains only in-frame clones and omits some. The data contain approximately 270,000 clones, roughly nine tenths of them singletons. Sequencing was done on a sample of PBMCs. The source is a man between 18 and 29 years old in good health and CMV-seropositive.

The rearrangement links TRBV5-1 to TRBJ2-3; 7 positions match TRBD2. The V gene end was trimmed by 3 bases and the J gene end by 5 bases; junction bases not matched to a gene: 3. The germline V gene encodes CDR1 SGHRS and CDR2 YFSETQ. CDR3 length equals 13 residues. CDR3 residues: CASSWSGEDTQYF. The CDR3, as DNA: TGCGCCAGCAGCTGGAGCGGGGAAGATACGCAGTATTTT. The complete variable domain, with remaining parts taken from reference TRBV5-1 and TRBJ2-3, reads KAGVTQTPRYLIKTRGQQVTLSCSPISGHRSVSWYQQTPGQGLQFLFEYFSETQRNKGNFPGRFSGRQFSNSRSEMNVSTLELGDSALYLCASSWSGEDTQYFGPGTRLTVL.

For the CDR3, the DNA is TGTGCCAGTAGTATGTCTGGGAGGATGAATGAGCAGTTCTTC. Its translation is CASSMSGRMNEQFF. The chain links TRBV19 to TRBJ2-1, with D possibly matching TRBD2 (6 bases). The CDR3 is 14 residues long. CDR1 and CDR2 (germline): LNHDA, SQIVND (reference sequence). The germline V and J ends were trimmed by 3 bases and 7 bases, with 13 bases remaining between them. Variable domain in full (rest from reference TRBV19 and TRBJ2-1): DGGITQSPKYLFRKEGQNVTLSCEQNLNHDAMYWYRQDPGQGLRLIYYSQIVNDFQKGDIAEGYSVSREKKESFPLTVTSAQKNPTAFYLCASSMSGRMNEQFFGPGTRLTVL.

This chain links TRBV19 with TRBJ1-2; 7 bases map to TRBD1. The germline CDR1 and CDR2 sequences are LNHDA and SQIVND (reference sequence). This CDR3 is built from 14 residues. V was clipped by 4 bases and J by 2 bases; unmatched bases: 4. The CDR3 nucleotides read TGTGCCAGTAGTAGAGGGGGCGCGAACTATGGCTACACCTTC. Protein: CASSRGGANYGYTF.

This clone was found once. The rearrangement uses TRBV25-1 and TRBJ1-2, with 10 bases fitting TRBD1. Germline V gene sequence: CDR1 MGHDK, CDR2 SYGVNS. V dropped 2 bases and J dropped 5; count of bases not matched to a gene: 5. The CDR3 covers 15 residues. The CDR3 nucleotides are TGTGCCAGCAGTGAAGGGGGGACAGGGGTTTATGGCTACACCTTC. Residues: CASSEGGTGVYGYTF.

This sequence joins TRBV6-6 and TRBJ2-7, with D hard to call. The CDR3 extends over 12 amino acids. Germline V gene sequence: CDR1 MNHNY, CDR2 SVGAGI (reference sequence). The V gene lost 0 bases and the J gene lost 6 bases, with 6 bases spanning the gap. The CDR3 is CASSYSEGEQYF. CDR3 sequence (DNA): TGTGCCAGCAGTTACTCGGAAGGCGAGCAGTACTTC.

This clone came up once. This chain joins TRBV7-6 and TRBJ2-5; D call uncertain. The V end lost 2 bases, the J end lost 5 bases, and 6 bases lay between the germline ends. This CDR3 comprises 12 residues. Looked up from germline, CDR1 is SGHVS and CDR2 is FNYEAQ. Here the CDR3 DNA reads TGTGCCAGCAGCTTAATAAGTGAGACCCAGTACTTC. Protein: CASSLISETQYF. Variable domain in full (rest from reference TRBV7-6 and TRBJ2-5): GAGVSQSPRYKVTKRGQDVALRCDPISGHVSLYWYRQALGQGPEFLTYFNYEAQQDKSGLPNDRFSAERPEGSISTLTIQRTEQRDSAMYRCASSLISETQYFGPGTRLLVL.

To note about this clone: The junction shows a germline mismatch at one end, possibly a read error. The chain has TRBV5-1 and TRBJ2-2; TRBD2 aligns across 7 bases. Germline V gives CDR1 SGHRS, CDR2 YFSETQ. CDR3 length: 15 residues. Written as DNA, the CDR3 is TGCGTCAGCAGTTCTGACGGGAGGACCCCCGGGGAGCTGTTTTTT. Translating it yields CVSSSDGRTPGELFF. Variable domain in full (rest from reference TRBV5-1 and TRBJ2-2): KAGVTQTPRYLIKTRGQQVTLSCSPISGHRSVSWYQQTPGQGLQFLFEYFSETQRNKGNFPGRFSGRQFSNSRSEMNVSTLELGDSALYLCVSSSDGRTPGELFFGEGSRLTVL.

Here the CDR3 DNA reads TGTGCCACCAGCAGAGATCTTCGGGGTTACGAGCAGTACTTC. Translated, it gives CATSRDLRGYEQYF. The rearrangement uses TRBV15 and TRBJ2-7; a weak D match, TRBD2 (5 bases). The CDR3 contains 14 residues. The V end lost 0 bases, the J end lost 4 bases, and 10 bases lay between the germline ends. Per germline, CDR1 LNHNV and CDR2 YYDKDF (reference sequence).

The chain couples TRBV7-9 to TRBJ1-1, with D hard to call. The ends were cut back, 2 bases at V and 2 bases at J, with 15 bases in the middle. Germline V gives CDR1 SEHNR, CDR2 FQNEAQ (reference sequence). This CDR3 has 16 residues. The CDR3 loop reads CASSLPTRAANTEAFF. The CDR3 region has the DNA TGTGCCAGCAGCTTACCGACCCGGGCAGCTAACACTGAAGCTTTCTTT.

This chain connects TRBV6-6 to TRBJ1-1; D unresolved. Germline CDR1 is MNHNY and CDR2 is SVGAGI (reference sequence). The CDR3 sequence is 12 residues long. Trimming took 7 bases from V and 4 from J, leaving 10 bases between them. CDR3 nucleotide sequence: TGTGCCAGCAACGAGGCGGGCACTGAAGCTTTCTTT. Its protein is CASNEAGTEAFF.

The rearrangement joins TRBV7-9 to TRBJ1-2; D might be TRBD1 (6 bases). The CDR3 totals 14 residues. V lost 4 bases to trimming and J lost 7 bases, with 16 bases between them. Germline loops: CDR1 SEHNR, CDR2 FQNEAQ (reference sequence). The CDR3 DNA follows: TGTGCCAGCAGCTATATGGGAACAGGGAGTGGCTACACCTTC. Translation gives CASSYMGTGSGYTF.

The chain links TRBV13 to TRBJ2-1, with D possibly being TRBD1 or TRBD2 (5 bases each). The length of the CDR3 is 15 residues. Germline lookup yields CDR1 PRHDT and CDR2 FYEKMQ (reference sequence). The V end lost 2 bases, the J end lost 4 bases, and 12 bases lay between the germline ends. The CDR3, as DNA: TGTGCCAGCAGCTTATGGGGGAGAAGTTACAATGAGCAGTTCTTC. This translates into CASSLWGRSYNEQFF.

In its sample, this clone was seen once. This chain uses TRBV5-5 with TRBJ2-7, with unresolved D. The CDR3 extends over 15 amino acids. Trimming left V 0 bases short and J 3 bases short, with 13 bases between. CDR1 SGHKS and CDR2 YYEKEE come from the germline V gene (reference sequence). The CDR3 sequence is CASSLAVGRDYEQYF. DNA of the CDR3: TGTGCCAGCAGCTTGGCCGTTGGAAGGGACTACGAGCAGTACTTC.

The V and J genes are TRBV19 and TRBJ2-5; D possibly matches TRBD1 or TRBD2 (6 bases each). Germline CDR1 LNHDA, CDR2 SQIVND (reference sequence). There are 13 residues in the CDR3. Trimming pared 5 bases from V and 5 bases from J, leaving 12 bases between. Written as DNA, the CDR3 is TGTGCCAGTAGTTCCGGAGGGGGGGAGACCCAGTACTTC. Translating it yields CASSSGGGETQYF.

J is TRBJ2-7 and V is TRBV7-9; weak D call: TRBD1 (5 bases). Germline values: CDR1 SEHNR, CDR2 FQNEAQ (reference sequence). V was clipped by 0 bases and J by 5 bases, with 11 bases between them. The CDR3 length is 14 residues. CDR3 sequence (DNA): TGTGCCAGCAGCTTAGCCCTTCAGGGCCACGAGCAGTACTTC. Amino acid sequence: CASSLALQGHEQYF. The whole variable domain, remainder taken from reference TRBV7-9 and TRBJ2-7, is DTGVSQNPRHKITKRGQNVTFRCDPISEHNRLYWYRQTLGQGPEFLTYFQNEAQLEKSRLLSDRFSAERPKGSFSTLEIQRTEQGDSAMYLCASSLALQGHEQYFGPGTRLTVT.

The chain recombines TRBV5-1 with TRBJ2-7; a possible D gene is TRBD1 (5 bases). Trimming took 0 bases from V and 3 from J, leaving 16 bases between them. CDR3 length: 16 residues. Germline lookup yields CDR1 SGHRS and CDR2 YFSETQ. This CDR3 reads CASSLAAGRSIYEQYF. As DNA, the CDR3 is TGCGCCAGCAGCTTGGCCGCAGGGCGGTCGATCTACGAGCAGTACTTC.

J is TRBJ2-2 and V is TRBV7-8, with D perhaps TRBD2 (6 bases). The CDR3 runs 13 residues. Deletions cut 5 bases from V and 7 bases from J, with 11 bases between. The germline gives CDR1 SGHVS, CDR2 FQNEAQ. Here the CDR3 reads CASSEDYVGELFF. DNA of the CDR3: TGTGCCAGCAGCGAGGACTACGTCGGGGAGCTGTTTTTT.

V usage is TRBV28 and J usage is TRBJ2-3; D not certain. The germline CDR1 and CDR2 sequences are MDHEN and SYDVKM. This CDR3 spans 14 amino acids. V gave up 7 bases and J gave up 5 bases, with 16 bases separating them. This chain's CDR3 is CASKLWGSEDTQYF. The CDR3 DNA is TGTGCCAGCAAATTGTGGGGTTCGGAAGATACGCAGTATTTT.

The J gene is TRBJ1-1, the V gene TRBV27; no firm D call. V lost 3 bases to trimming and J lost 1 base, with 6 bases between them. This CDR3 has 13 amino acids. Germline values: CDR1 MNHEY, CDR2 SMNVEV (reference sequence). CDR3 region: CASSFRKNTEAFF. The DNA for the CDR3 is TGTGCCAGCAGTTTTAGGAAGAACACTGAAGCTTTCTTT.

The chain couples TRBV7-3 to TRBJ2-3; a possible D gene is TRBD1 (6 bases). The CDR3 runs to 15 residues. V lost 2 bases and J lost 0, with 9 bases in between. Per the germline V gene, CDR1 is SGHTA and CDR2 is FQGTGA. The CDR3 protein is CASSLGQPSTDTQYF. The CDR3 coding sequence is TGTGCCAGCAGCTTAGGACAGCCTAGCACAGATACGCAGTATTTT.

The V and J genes are TRBV5-4 and TRBJ2-2; D gene uncertain. Trimming took 4 bases from V and 1 from J, leaving 8 bases between them. This CDR3 has 14 amino acids. Germline loops: CDR1 SGHNT, CDR2 YYREEE (reference sequence). CDR3 coding DNA: TGTGCCAGCAGCGGGAATAAGAACACCGGGGAGCTGTTTTTT. Translated, it gives CASSGNKNTGELFF.

The CDR3 protein is CASSSGTGYTF. DNA of the CDR3: TGTGCCAGCAGTTCCGGGACTGGCTACACCTTC. The rearrangement links TRBV6-6 to TRBJ1-2, with a weak D call TRBD1 (5 bases). CDR3 length equals 11 residues. Germline CDR1 is MNHNY and CDR2 is SVGAGI (reference sequence). Trimming removed 4 bases from V and 7 bases from J, with 7 bases in between.

The chain employs TRBV27 and TRBJ1-2; the match to TRBD1 covers 8 bases. Looked up from germline, CDR1 is MNHEY and CDR2 is SMNVEV (reference sequence). The CDR3 has 14 amino acids. With 5 bases clipped from V and 4 bases from J, the junction kept 6 bases outside the gene matches. This CDR3 is CASSPQDRVYGYTF. Here the CDR3 DNA reads TGTGCCAGCAGTCCTCAGGACAGGGTCTATGGCTACACCTTC.

The J gene is TRBJ2-7, the V gene TRBV7-6, with TRBD2 as a possible D gene (5 bases). The CDR3 is 18 amino acids. Germline CDR1 SGHVS, CDR2 FNYEAQ. V lost 3 bases and J lost 5, with 26 bases in between. The DNA of the CDR3 is TGTGCCAGCAGCTTCCCCCCTTCGGGTGGAAGCGCGGGCCACGAGCAGTACTTC. Protein: CASSFPPSGGSAGHEQYF.

This clone occurred once. This chain links TRBV6-1 with TRBJ1-5; D possibly corresponds to TRBD1 (5 bases). Germline V gene lookup returns CDR1 MNHNS and CDR2 SASEGT. The V end lost 0 bases, the J end lost 2 bases, and 20 bases lay between the germline ends. The CDR3 totals 19 residues. The CDR3 loop reads CASSEAMGIGGDGNQPQHF. In DNA, the CDR3 is TGTGCCAGCAGTGAAGCTATGGGAATCGGGGGGGATGGCAATCAGCCCCAGCATTTT.

The CDR3, as DNA: TGCAGCGTTGTCGAGGGGGACGGCAATCAGCCCCAGCATTTT. Translation: CSVVEGDGNQPQHF. This chain uses TRBV29-1 with TRBJ1-5, with D maybe TRBD1 (6 bases). The CDR3 loop spans 14 amino acids. Germline lookup yields CDR1 SQVTM and CDR2 ANQGSEA. Trimming stripped 4 bases from V and 2 bases from J, with 12 bases between.

The V call is TRBV28, the J call TRBJ2-7, with D perhaps being TRBD1 or TRBD2 (5 bases each). The germline CDR1 and CDR2 sequences are MDHEN and SYDVKM. The V end lost 5 bases, the J end lost 4 bases, and 12 bases lay between the germline ends. This CDR3 is 13 amino acids long. The CDR3 DNA reads as TGTGCCAGCAGTCGTGGGGGATCATACGAGCAGTACTTC. Encoded protein: CASSRGGSYEQYF.

The chain recombines TRBV2 with TRBJ2-7, with 14 bases matching TRBD2. The CDR3 is 14 amino acids. Germline assignment: CDR1 SNHLY and CDR2 FYNNEI. V shed 7 bases and J 6 bases; nucleotides not matched to a gene: 5. CDR3 amino acids: CASTEGLAGVEQYF. Here the CDR3 DNA reads TGTGCCAGCACCGAGGGACTAGCGGGAGTCGAGCAGTACTTC.

The V call is TRBV5-1, the J call TRBJ2-2; TRBD1 matches 12 bases. The CDR3 extends over 15 amino acids. Germline-derived CDR1 and CDR2 are SGHRS and YFSETQ. Unmatched junction bases numbered 5, after V lost 4 bases and J lost 7 bases. This chain's CDR3 is CASSPGQGAVGELFF. DNA of the CDR3: TGCGCCAGCAGCCCGGGACAGGGGGCGGTCGGGGAGCTGTTTTTT.

This chain connects TRBV7-6 to TRBJ2-7, with D perhaps matching TRBD2 (5 bases). Per the germline V gene, CDR1 is SGHVS and CDR2 is FNYEAQ. The CDR3 has 17 residues. The V and J ends lost 0 bases and 4 bases respectively, with 19 bases between them. The CDR3 nucleotides read TGTGCCAGCAGCTTAGCGCTCAGACCGGAGGATGGTTACGAGCAGTACTTC. This sequence encodes CASSLALRPEDGYEQYF.

The rearrangement links TRBV18 to TRBJ2-2; D is uncertain. The CDR3 runs 16 residues. Germline values: CDR1 KGHSH, CDR2 LQKENI. Trimming removed 0 bases from V and 1 base from J, with 9 bases in between. The CDR3 region is CASSPPQRVNTGELFF. CDR3 sequence (DNA): TGTGCCAGCTCACCACCGCAACGAGTGAACACCGGGGAGCTGTTTTTT.

V usage is TRBV28 and J usage is TRBJ2-7, with D possibly called TRBD1 or TRBD2 (5 bases each). CDR3 size: 13 residues. Trimming took 7 bases from V and 1 from J, leaving 11 bases between them. Looked up from germline, CDR1 is MDHEN and CDR2 is SYDVKM. The CDR3 here is CASNGAPSYEQYF. In DNA form, the CDR3 reads TGTGCCAGCAACGGGGCGCCTTCCTACGAGCAGTACTTC.